This T cell receptor beta chain derives from a study of shared clonotypes between healthy human individuals. The assay was immunoSEQ multiplex PCR, and TCRdb's table has in-frame clones only and misses some. The sample lists approximately 1,500,000 clones; 98% were seen once. The V gene end was trimmed by 1 base and the J gene end by 3 bases; junction bases not matched to a gene: 9. There are 17 residues in the CDR3. The germline V gene has CDR1 SGHTA and CDR2 FQGNSA. The clonotype comes from a man aged 30-40 years in good health. The chain combines TRBV7-2 with TRBJ2-3; the match to TRBD2 covers 8 bases. Sequencing was performed on naive CD4+ T cells sorted from blood. Subset denoted: CD45RA+ positively selected. The CDR3 nucleotides read TGTGCCAGCAGCTTAGTAGGCGGGACTAGTTTTACAGATACGCAGTATTTT. Translating it yields CASSLVGGTSFTDTQYF.